One sample yielded the 7 T cell receptor beta chains listed below, sequenced in a study of T cells in lung cancer brain metastases. Profiling relied on immunoSEQ multiplex PCR, and the TCRdb table lists in-frame clones only, not all of them. Seen here are thousands of clones, 75% to 90% observed once, and the top ten hold roughly 2.6%. Sequenced sample: tumor tissue from the primary lung tumor. The receptors come from a man aged 45 to 65 with non-small cell lung cancer.

The chain has TRBV6-6 and TRBJ1-5; TRBD1 matches at 7 bases. Germline V gene lookup returns CDR1 MNHNY and CDR2 SVGAGI (reference sequence). The trim removed 5 bases at V and 2 bases at J, leaving 6 bases unmatched. There are 15 residues in the CDR3. The CDR3 reads CASSPQGLGNQPQHF. CDR3 DNA: TGTGCCAGCAGTCCACAGGGGTTGGGCAATCAGCCCCAGCATTTT.

The chain combines TRBV2 with TRBJ1-2, with TRBD1 matching 8 bases. This CDR3 has 14 amino acids. V shed 1 base, J shed 7 bases, and the junction held 5 bases outside the gene matches. In germline, CDR1 is SNHLY, CDR2 FYNNEI. The CDR3 spells CASSEGQGAGGYTF. The DNA of the CDR3 is TGTGCCAGCAGTGAAGGGCAGGGGGCGGGTGGCTACACCTTC.

This clone was counted a few times. This sequence joins TRBV4-1 and TRBJ1-5, with D maybe TRBD1 (5 bases). Trimming stripped 5 bases from V and 1 base from J, with 15 bases between. This CDR3 has 16 residues. From germline, CDR1 is MGHRA and CDR2 YSYEKL. The CDR3 sequence is CASSLSFGQSNQPQHF. Written as DNA, the CDR3 is TGCGCCAGCAGCTTGTCGTTTGGACAAAGCAATCAGCCCCAGCATTTT.

The rearrangement uses TRBV2 and TRBJ2-3, with 7 bases that match TRBD2. The V gene's germline CDR1 is SNHLY and CDR2 FYNNEI. V was pared by 6 bases and J by 4 bases, with 10 bases of the junction left unmatched. The CDR3 has 15 amino acids. CDR3 sequence: CASSAGTKMADTQYF. The CDR3 DNA is TGTGCCAGCAGCGCCGGGACTAAAATGGCAGATACGCAGTATTTT.

The J gene is TRBJ1-1, the V gene TRBV6-1; D uncertain. The CDR3 totals 14 residues. The germline V gene has CDR1 MNHNS and CDR2 SASEGT. V lost 7 bases and J lost 2, with 14 bases in between. This chain's CDR3 is CASTSNWGNTEAFF. The CDR3 bases are TGTGCCAGCACCTCAAACTGGGGAAACACTGAAGCTTTCTTT.

This rearrangement joins TRBV27 to TRBJ2-7; 9 nucleotides line up with TRBD1. The CDR3 loop spans 15 amino acids. CDR1 and CDR2 (germline): MNHEY, SMNVEV (reference sequence). Trimming cost V 5 bases and J 7 bases; bases outside gene matches: 12. CDR3 nucleotides: TGTGCCAGCAGTCTAAAAGGACAGGGGATAGGGGAGCAGTACTTC. It is translated as CASSLKGQGIGEQYF.

V gene TRBV2 combines with J gene TRBJ1-6, with D uncertain. Trimming pared 4 bases from V and 10 bases from J, leaving 11 bases between. The CDR3 contains 13 residues. Germline V gene sequence: CDR1 SNHLY, CDR2 FYNNEI. CDR3 amino acids: CASSGGLGSPLHF. The CDR3 DNA follows: TGTGCCAGCAGTGGTGGGTTAGGATCACCCCTCCACTTT.